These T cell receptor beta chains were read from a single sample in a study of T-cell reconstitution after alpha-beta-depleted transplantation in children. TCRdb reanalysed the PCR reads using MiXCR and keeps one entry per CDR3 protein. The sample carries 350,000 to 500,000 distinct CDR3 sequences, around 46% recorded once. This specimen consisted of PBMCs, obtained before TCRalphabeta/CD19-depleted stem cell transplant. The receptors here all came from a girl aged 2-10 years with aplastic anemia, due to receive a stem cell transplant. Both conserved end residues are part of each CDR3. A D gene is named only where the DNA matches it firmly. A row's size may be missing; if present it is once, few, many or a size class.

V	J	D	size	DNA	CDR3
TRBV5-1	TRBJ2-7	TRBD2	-	TGCGCCAGCAGCACGGGACTAGAATCGTTTGAGCAGTACTTC	CASSTGLESFEQYF
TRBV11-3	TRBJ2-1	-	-	TGTGCCAGCAGCTTAGGGGACACCCAGAGTGAGCAGTTCTTC	CASSLGDTQSEQFF
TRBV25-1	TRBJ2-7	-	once	TGTGCCAGCAGTGAATCGAGGAGTAGTGGCATCTACGAGCAGTACTTC	CASSESRSSGIYEQYF
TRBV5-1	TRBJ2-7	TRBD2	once	TGCGCCAGCAGTTCTCTGATGACTAGCGACCTCTACGAGCAGTACTTC	CASSSLMTSDLYEQYF
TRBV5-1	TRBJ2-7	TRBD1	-	TGCGCCAGCAGGTTGGACAGGGACTACGAGCAGTACTTC	CASRLDRDYEQYF
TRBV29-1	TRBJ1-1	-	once	TGCAGCGTTGCATGGACAAGCGACACTGAAGCTTTCTTT	CSVAWTSDTEAFF
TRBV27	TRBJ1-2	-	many	TGTGCCAGCAGGGGGCTTGGGGGCTACACCTTC	CASRGLGGYTF
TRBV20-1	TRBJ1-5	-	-	TGCAGTGCACTTCGACAGTATAGCAATCAGCCCCAGCATTTT	CSALRQYSNQPQHF
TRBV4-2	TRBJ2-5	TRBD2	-	TGTGCCAGCAGCCACGATAGACTAGCGAGTCAAACCCAGTACTTC	CASSHDRLASQTQYF
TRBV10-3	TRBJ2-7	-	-	TGTGCCATCAGTGAGTCGCGAGGCTTTCCGCCCTACGAGCAGTACTTC	CAISESRGFPPYEQYF
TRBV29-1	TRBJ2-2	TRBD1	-	TGCAGCGTTGGACAGGGGACGAACACCGGGGAGCTGTTTTTT	CSVGQGTNTGELFF
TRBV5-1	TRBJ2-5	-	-	TGCGCCAGCAGAGTTTCTCAGGGGTCGGGTGAAGAGACCCAGTACTTC	CASRVSQGSGEETQYF
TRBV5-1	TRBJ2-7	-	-	TGCGCCAGCAGCTTGGGGCACGCAAAAAGCTCCTACGAGCAGTACTTC	CASSLGHAKSSYEQYF
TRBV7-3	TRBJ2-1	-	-	TGTGCCAGCAGCTTAGGGCTAGCAAGCAATGAGCAGTTCTTC	CASSLGLASNEQFF
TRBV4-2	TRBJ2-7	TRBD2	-	TGTGCCAGCAGCCAAGACGTTAATAGCGGGATTGAGCAGTACTTC	CASSQDVNSGIEQYF
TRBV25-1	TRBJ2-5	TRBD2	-	TGTGCCAGCAGCGGGGGGGCGGACCAAGAGACCCAGTACTTC	CASSGGADQETQYF
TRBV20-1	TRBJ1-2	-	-	TGCAGTGCTAGAGCTCTCCAGGTCCTTCCTACTGGCTACACCTTC	CSARALQVLPTGYTF
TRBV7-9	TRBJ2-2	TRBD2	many	TGTGCCACACCGGAAAGCGGGGTGAACACCGGGGAGCTGTTTTTT	CATPESGVNTGELFF
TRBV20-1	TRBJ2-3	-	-	TGCAGTGCTAGAGATAAATTGTCGCGAGATACGCAGTATTTT	CSARDKLSRDTQYF
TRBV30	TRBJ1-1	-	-	TGTGCCTCCGAACAGGGTTCTGTTGGGGCTGAAGCTTTCTTT	CASEQGSVGAEAFF
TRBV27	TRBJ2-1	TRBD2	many	TGTGCCAGCAGCCCTAGCGGCAACTACAATGAGCAGTTCTTC	CASSPSGNYNEQFF
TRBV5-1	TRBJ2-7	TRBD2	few	TGCGCCAGCAGCTTGGGGGGACTAGCACCCTACGAGCAGTACTTC	CASSLGGLAPYEQYF
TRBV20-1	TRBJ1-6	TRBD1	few	TGCAGTGCTAGAGATGGACAGGGTTATTCACCCCTCCACTTT	CSARDGQGYSPLHF
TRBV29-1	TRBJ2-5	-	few	TGCAGCGTTGAAGATCAGGGTAGGACCCAGTACTTC	CSVEDQGRTQYF
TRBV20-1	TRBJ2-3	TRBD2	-	TGCAGTGCTTCCGGGACTAGCGGGCTCACAGATACGCAGTATTTT	CSASGTSGLTDTQYF
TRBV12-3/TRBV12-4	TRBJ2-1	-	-	TGTGCCAGCAGTGAAGATCAGGGACAAATGTACAATGAGCAGTTCTTC	CASSEDQGQMYNEQFF
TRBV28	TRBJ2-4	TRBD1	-	TGTGCCAGCAGTTTATATGACAGGGGGAACATTCAGTACTTC	CASSLYDRGNIQYF
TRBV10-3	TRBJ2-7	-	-	TGTGCCATCAGTGAGTCGGAGGGAATAGGCGAGCAGTACTTC	CAISESEGIGEQYF
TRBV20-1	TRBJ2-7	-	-	TGCAGTGCTCGAGACACGGGTAAGGTGTCCTACGAGCAGTACTTC	CSARDTGKVSYEQYF
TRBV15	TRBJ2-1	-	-	TGTGCCACCAGCAGAGGTCCTGGGGTAGGCTCCTACAATGAGCAGTTCTTC	CATSRGPGVGSYNEQFF
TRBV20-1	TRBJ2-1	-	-	TGCAGTGCTAGAGGTAGTAGCTCCTACAATGAGCAGCTCTTC	CSARGSSSYNEQLF
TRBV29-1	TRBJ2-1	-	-	TGCAGCGTTTCACAGGGAGGTGAGCAGTTCTTC	CSVSQGGEQFF
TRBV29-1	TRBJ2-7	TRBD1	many	TGCAGCGCCGCCGTGGGACAGGGAATCCCCACAATTTACGAGCAGTACTTC	CSAAVGQGIPTIYEQYF
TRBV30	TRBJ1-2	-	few	TGTGCCTGGAGCGTCAGCCACTATGGCTACACCTTC	CAWSVSHYGYTF
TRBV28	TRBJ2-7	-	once	TGTGCCAGCAGCCCCCCCGACGGGCGCTCCTATGAGCAGTACTTC	CASSPPDGRSYEQYF
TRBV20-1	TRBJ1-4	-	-	TGCAGTGCTAGAGATACCAATGGACAACTGTTTTTT	CSARDTNGQLFF
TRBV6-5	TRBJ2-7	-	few	TGTGCCAGCAGTTACTCGGGAGGGGGGGGCGAGCAGTACTTC	CASSYSGGGGEQYF
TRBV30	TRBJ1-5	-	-	TGTGCCTGGAGTCCCTCCGGTCAGCCCCAGCATTTT	CAWSPSGQPQHF
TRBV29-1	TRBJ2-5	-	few	TGCAGCGTTGAAGCCCAATGGACCCAGTACTTC	CSVEAQWTQYF
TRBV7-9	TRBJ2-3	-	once	TGTGCCAGCAGCTCGGGGGACCGCACAGATACGCAGTATTTT	CASSSGDRTDTQYF
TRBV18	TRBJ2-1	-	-	TGTGCCAGCTCACCACGTAGGACGGGGTCTGGAGACAATGAGCAGTTCTTC	CASSPRRTGSGDNEQFF
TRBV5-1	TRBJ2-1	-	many	TGCGCCAGCAGTTCAGGACAGATCTCCTACAATGAGCAGTTCTTC	CASSSGQISYNEQFF
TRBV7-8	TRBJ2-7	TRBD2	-	TGTGCAGTAGCGGGGGCTTACGAGCAGTACTTC	CAVAGAYEQYF
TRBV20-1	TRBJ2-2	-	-	TGCAGTGCTAGATCTGATACAGGGGGGGCCGGGGAGCTGTTTTTT	CSARSDTGGAGELFF
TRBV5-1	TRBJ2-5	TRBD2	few	TGCGCCAGCAGCGCCCAAGGTAGCGGGAGCGTCGAGACCCAGTACTTC	CASSAQGSGSVETQYF
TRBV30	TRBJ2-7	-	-	TGTGCCTGGAGTGTACGAGGGGATCACAGGCCGCCCTACGAGCAGTACTTC	CAWSVRGDHRPPYEQYF
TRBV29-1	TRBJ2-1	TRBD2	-	TGCAGCGTTGAAGAGGTTGGGGGGGACGAGGATGAGCAGTTCTTC	CSVEEVGGDEDEQFF
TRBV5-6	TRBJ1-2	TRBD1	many	TGTGCCAGCAGCTTTCCGGGACAGGCTAACTATGGCTACACCTTC	CASSFPGQANYGYTF